Listed below are T cell receptor beta chains from one sample, sequenced in a study of T cells in Graves' hyperthyroidism and ophthalmopathy. TCRdb called the multiplex PCR reads again in MiXCR, with one record for every CDR3 protein. The sample includes some 650,000 distinct CDR3 sequences, roughly a sixth of them seen just once. The sequenced material came from blood. The receptors originated from a middle-aged woman with Graves' ophthalmopathy. Both conserved end residues are part of each CDR3. A D gene is named only where the DNA matches it firmly. Some rows mark clone size as missing; the rest say once, few, many or name a class of expanded clone.

D gene,CDR3 length,V gene,J gene,clone size,CDR3 DNA,CDR3 protein
TRBD1,19,TRBV28,TRBJ1-5,many,TGTGCCAGCAGAGAAACCGCGGGGACAGGGCCCTGGGGCAATCAGCCCCAGCATTTT,CASRETAGTGPWGNQPQHF
.,12,TRBV2,TRBJ2-7,many,TGTGCCAGCAAGTCCGACTCCTACGAGCAGTACTTC,CASKSDSYEQYF
.,16,TRBV12-3/TRBV12-4,TRBJ2-5,many,TGTGCCAGCAGTTTTATCTCGATGGAGGGAGGCGAGACCCAGTACTTC,CASSFISMEGGETQYF
TRBD1,15,TRBV3-1,TRBJ1-2,many,TGTGCCAGCAGCTCCGGGACAGGGGGAAACTATGGCTACACCTTC,CASSSGTGGNYGYTF
.,16,TRBV2,TRBJ1-5,many,TGTGCCAGCGCCCCCTCCCTATTGTATAGCAATCAGCCCCAGCATTTT,CASAPSLLYSNQPQHF
TRBD1,14,TRBV11-2,TRBJ2-7,many,TGTGCCAGCAGCAATAAGGACAGGGCCTACGAGCAGTACTTC,CASSNKDRAYEQYF
TRBD1,15,TRBV6-1,TRBJ1-2,.,TGTGCCAGCAGTGACCCGGACAGGGGGATATGGGGCTACACCTTC,CASSDPDRGIWGYTF
TRBD2,16,TRBV19,TRBJ2-1,.,TGTGCCAGTAGTTTTATCTGGGCTAGCGGGTACAATGAGCAGTTCTTC,CASSFIWASGYNEQFF
TRBD2,16,TRBV11-2,TRBJ2-1,.,TGTGCCAGCAGCTTAGCGTCGGGAGGCCCCTACAATGAGCAGTTCTTC,CASSLASGGPYNEQFF
.,13,TRBV5-1,TRBJ2-7,.,TGCGCCAGCAGGATACAGGGAGTCTACGAGCAGTACTTC,CASRIQGVYEQYF
.,16,TRBV12-5,TRBJ1-5,many,TGTGCTAGTGGTTTCTGGGAGTCGTCCCACAATCAGCCCCAGCATTTT,CASGFWESSHNQPQHF
TRBD2,13,TRBV29-1,TRBJ2-7,.,TGCAGCGCATCTAGCGGGAGGTTGTACGAGCAGTACTTC,CSASSGRLYEQYF
.,14,TRBV3-1,TRBJ1-1,many,TGTGCCAGCAGTCCGAGGGGCATGAACACTGAAGCTTTCTTT,CASSPRGMNTEAFF
TRBD1,16,TRBV6-2/TRBV6-3,TRBJ2-4,few,TGTGCCAGCAGTAAACAGGGGGTTGTAGCCAAAAACATTCAGTACTTC,CASSKQGVVAKNIQYF
.,11,TRBV4-2,TRBJ2-7,.,TGTGCCAGCAGCCCCCAGGTAGAGCAGTACTTC,CASSPQVEQYF
TRBD2,16,TRBV7-8,TRBJ2-5,few,TGTGCCAGCAGCCCCACATCCGGGACTAGCTATGAGACCCAGTACTTC,CASSPTSGTSYETQYF
.,16,TRBV6-1,TRBJ1-5,many,TGTGCCAGCAGTTCCGAAGGGTGGGGGGGCAATCAGCCCCAGCATTTT,CASSSEGWGGNQPQHF
TRBD1,14,TRBV6-1,TRBJ1-5,many,TGTGCCAGCAGTGCACAGGGGGCGGGTCAGCCCCAGCATTTT,CASSAQGAGQPQHF
TRBD1,16,TRBV27,TRBJ2-7,.,TGTGCCAGCAGTTTATCTTATGGACAGGTCGGTTTAGAGCAGTACTTC,CASSLSYGQVGLEQYF
TRBD1,14,TRBV20-1,TRBJ1-1,many,TGCAGTGCTAGAGCGGACAGGGGGAACACTGAAGCTTTCTTT,CSARADRGNTEAFF
TRBD1,16,TRBV5-1,TRBJ1-1,many,TGCGCCAGCAGCGCCGGGACAGCCGATATGAACACTGAAGCTTTCTTT,CASSAGTADMNTEAFF
.,15,TRBV15,TRBJ2-5,.,TGTGCCACCAGCAGGATCAGGGCCCAGCAAGAGACCCAGTACTTC,CATSRIRAQQETQYF
TRBD2,19,TRBV19,TRBJ2-1,.,TGTGCCAGTAGTACCCCCCCGGGTATTGGACTAGCGGCCTACAATGAGCAGTTCTTC,CASSTPPGIGLAAYNEQFF
TRBD1,14,TRBV18,TRBJ2-5,many,TGTGCCAGCTCCCTACAGGGGTCAGGAGAGACCCAGTACTTC,CASSLQGSGETQYF
.,13,TRBV9,TRBJ1-1,many,TGTGCCAGCACTGGGGGCAGCAACACTGAAGCTTTCTTT,CASTGGSNTEAFF
.,16,TRBV28,TRBJ2-7,.,TGTGCCAGCAGCCCTGGGGGCAGCGGGGCGTCCTACGAGCAGTACTTC,CASSPGGSGASYEQYF
.,13,TRBV29-1,TRBJ2-1,few,TGCAGCGTTGCGGGGGTAGCTTACAATGAGCAGTTCTTC,CSVAGVAYNEQFF
.,16,TRBV29-1,TRBJ2-3,many,TGCAGCGTTGAAGACATGGCTAATCTGAGGCCAGATACGCAGTATTTT,CSVEDMANLRPDTQYF
.,13,TRBV12-3/TRBV12-4,TRBJ1-3,many,TGTGCCAGCAGTTCCTCCTCTGGAAACACCATATATTTT,CASSSSSGNTIYF
.,16,TRBV11-2,TRBJ1-1,many,TGTGCCAGCAGTTTTAATCGTAACGGGGTGGTCACTGAAGCTTTCTTT,CASSFNRNGVVTEAFF
.,13,TRBV5-5,TRBJ2-1,many,TGTGCCAGCAGCTTGGCGCTCGGGAATGAGCAGTTCTTC,CASSLALGNEQFF
TRBD1,14,TRBV6-1,TRBJ2-1,.,TGTGCCAGCAGGGGGACAGGGAAGCGGAATGAGCAGTTCTTC,CASRGTGKRNEQFF
TRBD2,13,TRBV12-3/TRBV12-4,TRBJ2-5,.,TGTGCCAGCTCGGGACTAGCGGAAGAGACCCAGTACTTC,CASSGLAEETQYF
.,14,TRBV12-3/TRBV12-4,TRBJ1-2,many,TGTGCCAGCGGGGGGGTTACAGGGTTCTATGGCTACACCTTC,CASGGVTGFYGYTF
.,15,TRBV20-1,TRBJ2-1,few,TGCAGTGCTGCAGCCTCAGGGGTTGGCTACAATGAGCAGTTCTTC,CSAAASGVGYNEQFF
TRBD1,17,TRBV10-3,TRBJ2-3,many,TGTGCCATCAGTGAGTCTGGAAGGACAGGGGGAGTAGATACGCAGTATTTT,CAISESGRTGGVDTQYF
TRBD1,18,TRBV4-1,TRBJ2-7,many,TGCGCCAGCAGCTTAGCAGACTCGGAGGACAGGTCCTCCTACGAGCAGTACTTC,CASSLADSEDRSSYEQYF
.,13,TRBV5-1,TRBJ1-1,few,TGCGCCAGCAGCCTACAGGGTATTTCTGAAGCTTTCTTT,CASSLQGISEAFF
TRBD1,15,TRBV28,TRBJ2-5,few,TGTGCCAGCAGTAGATGGGACAGTTTAGGGGAGACCCAGTACTTC,CASSRWDSLGETQYF
TRBD2,23,TRBV7-3,TRBJ2-1,few,TGTGCCAGCAGCCCTAGAGGGGCCCTCCGGGCTAGCGGGAGTTCGAGGTCCTACAATGAGCAGTTCTTC,CASSPRGALRASGSSRSYNEQFF
.,16,TRBV28,TRBJ2-3,.,TGTGCCAGCAGTTTTCGAGGGGGGCGGAGCACAGATACGCAGTATTTT,CASSFRGGRSTDTQYF
TRBD1,15,TRBV6-5,TRBJ2-7,many,TGTGCCAGCAGTTACTTCGGACAGGGCGGCTACGAGCAGTACTTC,CASSYFGQGGYEQYF
.,12,TRBV20-1,TRBJ1-1,few,TGCAGTGCTAGGGGCGAAGGAACTGAAGCTTTCTTT,CSARGEGTEAFF
.,14,TRBV7-9,TRBJ2-1,many,TGTGCCAGCAGCTTAGGTAGCGCCTACAATGAGCAGTTCTTC,CASSLGSAYNEQFF
TRBD2,19,TRBV7-9,TRBJ2-2,.,TGTGCCAGCAGCTTAGCGTTTAGCGGGAGATTGGGGAACACCGGGGAGCTGTTTTTT,CASSLAFSGRLGNTGELFF
.,13,TRBV10-3,TRBJ2-5,.,TGTGCCATCAGTGGAGGGGTAGAAGAGACCCAGTACTTC,CAISGGVEETQYF
.,15,TRBV4-1,TRBJ1-2,.,TGCGCCAGCAGCCCCCAGCAGGGGCCTCTCTATGGCTACACCTTC,CASSPQQGPLYGYTF
TRBD1,15,TRBV7-2,TRBJ1-6,.,TGTGCCAGCAGCTCTAGACAGGGGCGGAATTCACCCCTCCACTTT,CASSSRQGRNSPLHF
TRBD2,14,TRBV6-2/TRBV6-3,TRBJ2-5,.,TGTGCCAGCAGTGACGGGGGGTCGGAAGAGACCCAGTACTTC,CASSDGGSEETQYF
TRBD2,16,TRBV5-1,TRBJ2-3,many,TGCGCCAGCAGCTTATTGGCTAGCGGGACCTCAGATACGCAGTATTTT,CASSLLASGTSDTQYF
.,14,TRBV28,TRBJ1-5,few,TGTGCCAGCAGCAAGGGTTTTGGGAATCAGCCCCAGCATTTT,CASSKGFGNQPQHF
.,15,TRBV6-5,TRBJ1-6,few,TGTGCCAGCAGTTACTCGACTCGGAATAATTCACCCCTCCACTTT,CASSYSTRNNSPLHF
.,13,TRBV2,TRBJ2-3,few,TGTGCCAGCAGTGCCCGGGGAGGAGATACGCAGTATTTT,CASSARGGDTQYF
TRBD2,18,TRBV10-3,TRBJ2-1,once,TGTGCCACCAGTGGGGGACTAGCGGGTCCCTTCTCCTACAATGAGCAGTTCTTC,CATSGGLAGPFSYNEQFF